The clone carrying this T cell receptor (beta chain) was picked up one time. Its antigen is unidentified. The sample belongs to a study of cytomegalovirus exposure and HLA in healthy donors. Here immunoSEQ multiplex PCR was the method, and the copy in TCRdb shows in-frame clones only, minus some. This sample yields over 50,000 clones, of which 80% to 95% are seen a single time; about 5.4% belongs to the top ten. This CDR3 is built from 14 residues. Germline-derived CDR1 and CDR2 are SNHLY and FYNNEI. V lost 6 bases and J 7 bases, leaving 15 bases between the germline ends. Study-level points and caveats: Both high specificity and high sensitivity reportedly marked the classifier's diagnosis of cytomegalovirus status.

The source material was PBMCs. The chain combines TRBV2 with TRBJ2-2, with D tentatively TRBD2 (6 bases). The clonotype was recovered from a man between 18 and 35 years old in good health and CMV-seropositive. The CDR3 here is CASRGSVGSGELFF. As DNA, the CDR3 is TGTGCCAGCAGGGGTAGCGTCGGGAGCGGGGAGCTGTTTTTT.